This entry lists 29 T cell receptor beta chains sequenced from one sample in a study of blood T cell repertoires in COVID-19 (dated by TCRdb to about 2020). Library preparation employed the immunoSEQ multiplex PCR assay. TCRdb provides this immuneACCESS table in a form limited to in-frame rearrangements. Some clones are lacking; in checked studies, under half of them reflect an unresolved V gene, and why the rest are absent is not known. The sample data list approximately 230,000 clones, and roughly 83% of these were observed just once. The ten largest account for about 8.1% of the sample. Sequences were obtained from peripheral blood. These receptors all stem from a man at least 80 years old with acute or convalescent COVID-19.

The CDR3 is CASSLAITSRGEQYF. The CDR3, as DNA: TGTGCCAGCAGCTTAGCGATTACTAGCCGTGGCGAGCAGTACTTC. The rearrangement links TRBV7-2 to TRBJ2-7; tentative D call: TRBD2 (6 bases). The germline V and J ends were trimmed by 0 bases and 6 bases, with 15 bases remaining between them. CDR1 and CDR2 from the germline V gene are SGHTA and FQGNSA. The CDR3 extends over 15 amino acids.

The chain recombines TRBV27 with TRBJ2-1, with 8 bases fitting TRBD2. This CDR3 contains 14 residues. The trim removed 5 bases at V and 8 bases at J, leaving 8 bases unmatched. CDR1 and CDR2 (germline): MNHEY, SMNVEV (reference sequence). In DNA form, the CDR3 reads TGTGCCAGCAGTAGGGGACTAGGTAGCTATGAGCAGTTCTTC. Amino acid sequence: CASSRGLGSYEQFF.

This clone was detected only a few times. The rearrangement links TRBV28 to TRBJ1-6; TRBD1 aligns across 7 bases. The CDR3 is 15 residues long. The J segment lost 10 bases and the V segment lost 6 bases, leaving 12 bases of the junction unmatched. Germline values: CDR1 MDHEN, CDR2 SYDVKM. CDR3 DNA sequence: TGTGCCAGCAGCCTCGCCCTGACAGGGCGGTCACCCCTCCACTTT. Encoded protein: CASSLALTGRSPLHF.

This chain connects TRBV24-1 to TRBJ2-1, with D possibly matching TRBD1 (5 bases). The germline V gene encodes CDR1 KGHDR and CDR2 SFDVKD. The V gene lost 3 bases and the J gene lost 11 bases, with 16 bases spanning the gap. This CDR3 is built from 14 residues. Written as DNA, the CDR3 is TGTGCCACCAGTGATCCGGTGGCGCAGGGCAAGCAGTTCTTC. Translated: CATSDPVAQGKQFF.

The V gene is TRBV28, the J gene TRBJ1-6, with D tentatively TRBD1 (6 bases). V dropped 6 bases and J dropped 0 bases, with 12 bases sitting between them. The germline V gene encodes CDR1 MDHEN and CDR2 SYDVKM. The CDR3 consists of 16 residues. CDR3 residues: CASRGGESSYNSPLHF. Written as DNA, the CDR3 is TGTGCCAGCAGAGGGGGGGAGAGCTCCTATAATTCACCCCTCCACTTT. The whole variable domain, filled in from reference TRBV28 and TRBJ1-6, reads DVKVTQSSRYLVKRTGEKVFLECVQDMDHENMFWYRQDPGLGLRLIYFSYDVKMKEKGDIPEGYSVSREKKERFSLILESASTNQTSMYLCASRGGESSYNSPLHFGNGTRLTVT.

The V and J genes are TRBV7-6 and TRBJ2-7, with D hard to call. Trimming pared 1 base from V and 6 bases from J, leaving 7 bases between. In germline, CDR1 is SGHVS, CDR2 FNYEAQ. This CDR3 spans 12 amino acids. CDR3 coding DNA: TGTGCCAGCAGCTTAGAGAGGAGCGAGCAGTACTTC. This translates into CASSLERSEQYF.

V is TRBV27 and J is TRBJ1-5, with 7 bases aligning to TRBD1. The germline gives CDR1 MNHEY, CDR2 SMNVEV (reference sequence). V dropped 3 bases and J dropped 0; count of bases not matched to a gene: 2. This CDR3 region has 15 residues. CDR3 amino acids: CASSLTGTSNQPQHF. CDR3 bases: TGTGCCAGCAGTTTGACAGGGACTAGCAATCAGCCCCAGCATTTT.

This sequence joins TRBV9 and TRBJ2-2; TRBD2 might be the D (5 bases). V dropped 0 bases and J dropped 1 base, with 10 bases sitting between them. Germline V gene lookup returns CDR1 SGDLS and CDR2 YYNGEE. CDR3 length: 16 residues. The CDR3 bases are TGTGCCAGCAGCGTAGCAGAGCGGAGGAACACCGGGGAGCTGTTTTTT. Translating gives CASSVAERRNTGELFF.

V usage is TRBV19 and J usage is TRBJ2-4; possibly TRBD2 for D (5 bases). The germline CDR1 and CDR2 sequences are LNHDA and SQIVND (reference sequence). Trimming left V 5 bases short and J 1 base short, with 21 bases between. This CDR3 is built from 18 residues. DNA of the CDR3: TGTGCCAGTAGTGGGCTAGCCAAGGGATTTGGTGCCAAAAACATTCAGTACTTC. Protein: CASSGLAKGFGAKNIQYF.

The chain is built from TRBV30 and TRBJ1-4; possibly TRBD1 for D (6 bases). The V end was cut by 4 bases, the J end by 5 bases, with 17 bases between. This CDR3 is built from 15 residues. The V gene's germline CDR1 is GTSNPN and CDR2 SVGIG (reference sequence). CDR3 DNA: TGTGCCTGGACCGGGGGGCAGGGCAACAATGAAAAACTGTTTTTT. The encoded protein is CAWTGGQGNNEKLFF. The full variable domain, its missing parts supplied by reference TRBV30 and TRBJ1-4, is SQTIHQWPATLVQPVGSPLSLECTVEGTSNPNLYWYRQAAGRGLQLLFYSVGIGQISSEVPQNLSASRPQDRQFILSSKKLLLSDSGFYLCAWTGGQGNNEKLFFGSGTQLSVL.

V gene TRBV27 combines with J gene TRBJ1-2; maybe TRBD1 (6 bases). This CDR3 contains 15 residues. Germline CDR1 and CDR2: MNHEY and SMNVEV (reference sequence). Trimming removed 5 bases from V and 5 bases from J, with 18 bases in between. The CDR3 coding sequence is TGTGCCAGCAGTCAGATACAGGGCTACGCTTATGGCTACACCTTC. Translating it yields CASSQIQGYAYGYTF.

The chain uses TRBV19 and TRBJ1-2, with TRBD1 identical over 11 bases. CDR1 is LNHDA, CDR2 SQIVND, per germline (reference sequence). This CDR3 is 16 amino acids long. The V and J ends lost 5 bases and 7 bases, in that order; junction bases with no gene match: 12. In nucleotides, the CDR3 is TGTGCCAGTAGTCCCCGGACAGGGGGCACCACCAGTGGCTACACCTTC. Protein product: CASSPRTGGTTSGYTF. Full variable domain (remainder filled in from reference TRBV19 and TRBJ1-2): DGGITQSPKYLFRKEGQNVTLSCEQNLNHDAMYWYRQDPGQGLRLIYYSQIVNDFQKGDIAEGYSVSREKKESFPLTVTSAQKNPTAFYLCASSPRTGGTTSGYTFGSGTRLTVV.

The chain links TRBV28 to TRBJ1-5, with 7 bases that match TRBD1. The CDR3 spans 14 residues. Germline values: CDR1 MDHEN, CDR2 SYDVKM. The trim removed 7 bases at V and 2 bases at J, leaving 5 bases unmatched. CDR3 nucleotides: TGTGCCAGCACCATGGGGACAGGCAATCAGCCCCAGCATTTT. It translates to CASTMGTGNQPQHF.

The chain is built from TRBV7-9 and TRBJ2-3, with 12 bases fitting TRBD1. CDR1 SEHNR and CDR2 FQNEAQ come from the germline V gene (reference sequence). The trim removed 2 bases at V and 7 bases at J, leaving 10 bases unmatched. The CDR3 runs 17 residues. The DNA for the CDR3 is TGTGCCAGCAGCTTAAAGGGACAGGGGGCAGTAGGAAATACGCAGTATTTT. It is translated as CASSLKGQGAVGNTQYF. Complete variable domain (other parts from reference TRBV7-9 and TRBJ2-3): DTGVSQNPRHKITKRGQNVTFRCDPISEHNRLYWYRQTLGQGPEFLTYFQNEAQLEKSRLLSDRFSAERPKGSFSTLEIQRTEQGDSAMYLCASSLKGQGAVGNTQYFGPGTRLTVL.

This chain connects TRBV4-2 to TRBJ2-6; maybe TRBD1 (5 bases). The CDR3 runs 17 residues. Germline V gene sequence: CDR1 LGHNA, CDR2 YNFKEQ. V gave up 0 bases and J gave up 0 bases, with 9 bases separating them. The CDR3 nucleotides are TGTGCCAGCAGCCAAGATCAGGACAACTCTGGGGCCAACGTCCTGACTTTC. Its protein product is CASSQDQDNSGANVLTF.

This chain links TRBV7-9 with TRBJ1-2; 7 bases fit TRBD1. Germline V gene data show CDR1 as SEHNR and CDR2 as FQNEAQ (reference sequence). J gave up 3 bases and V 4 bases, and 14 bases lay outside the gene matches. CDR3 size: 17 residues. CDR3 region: CASSSSGTAIFYYGYTF. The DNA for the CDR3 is TGTGCCAGCAGCTCCTCCGGGACAGCGATTTTTTACTATGGCTACACCTTC.

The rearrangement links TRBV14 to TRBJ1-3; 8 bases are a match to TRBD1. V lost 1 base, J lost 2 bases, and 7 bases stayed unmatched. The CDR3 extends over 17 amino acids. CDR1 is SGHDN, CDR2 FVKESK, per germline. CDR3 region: CASSQVGQGRAGNTIYF. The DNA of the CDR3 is TGTGCCAGCAGCCAAGTTGGACAGGGCCGGGCTGGAAACACCATATATTTT.

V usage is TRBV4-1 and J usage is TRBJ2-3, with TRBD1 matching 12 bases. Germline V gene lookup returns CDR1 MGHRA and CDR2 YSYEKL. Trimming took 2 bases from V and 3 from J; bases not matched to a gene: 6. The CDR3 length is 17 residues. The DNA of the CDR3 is TGCGCCAGCAGCCAAACCCGGGACAGGGGGCCTACAGATACGCAGTATTTT. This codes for CASSQTRDRGPTDTQYF.

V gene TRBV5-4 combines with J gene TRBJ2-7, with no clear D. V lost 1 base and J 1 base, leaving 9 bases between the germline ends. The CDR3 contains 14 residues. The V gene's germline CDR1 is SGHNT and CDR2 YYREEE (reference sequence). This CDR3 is CASSLYGDSYEQYF. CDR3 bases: TGTGCCAGCAGCTTGTACGGAGATTCCTACGAGCAGTACTTC. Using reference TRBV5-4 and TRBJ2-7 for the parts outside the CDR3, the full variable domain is ETGVTQSPTHLIKTRGQQVTLRCSSQSGHNTVSWYQQALGQGPQFIFQYYREEENGRGNFPPRFSGLQFPNYSSELNVNALELDDSALYLCASSLYGDSYEQYFGPGTRLTVT.

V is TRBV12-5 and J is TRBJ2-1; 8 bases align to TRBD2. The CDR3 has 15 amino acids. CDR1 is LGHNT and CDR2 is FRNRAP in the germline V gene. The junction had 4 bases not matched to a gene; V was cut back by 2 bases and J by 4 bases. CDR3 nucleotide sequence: TGTGCTAGTGGTTTGCCAGGGACTAGTTACAATGAGCAGTTCTTC. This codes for CASGLPGTSYNEQFF.

CDR3 sequence (DNA): TGTGCCAGTACGACGGGACAGATCTATGGCTACACCTTC. The encoded protein is CASTTGQIYGYTF. The chain is built from TRBV19 and TRBJ1-2; TRBD1 matches 7 bases. V shed 7 bases and J 4 bases; nucleotides not matched to a gene: 6. The CDR3 has 13 residues. The germline gives CDR1 LNHDA, CDR2 SQIVND (reference sequence).

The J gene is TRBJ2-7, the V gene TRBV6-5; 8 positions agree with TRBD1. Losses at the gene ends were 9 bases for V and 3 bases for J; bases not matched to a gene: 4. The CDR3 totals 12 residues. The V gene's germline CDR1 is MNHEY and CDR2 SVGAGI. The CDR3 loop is CASGTGVYEQYF. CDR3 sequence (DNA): TGTGCCAGTGGGACAGGAGTCTACGAGCAGTACTTC.

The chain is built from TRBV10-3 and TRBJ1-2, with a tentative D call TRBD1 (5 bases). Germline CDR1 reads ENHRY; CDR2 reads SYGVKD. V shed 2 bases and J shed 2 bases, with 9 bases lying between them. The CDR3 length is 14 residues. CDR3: CAISEGRTNYGYTF. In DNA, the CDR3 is TGTGCCATCAGTGAGGGCAGGACAAACTATGGCTACACCTTC.

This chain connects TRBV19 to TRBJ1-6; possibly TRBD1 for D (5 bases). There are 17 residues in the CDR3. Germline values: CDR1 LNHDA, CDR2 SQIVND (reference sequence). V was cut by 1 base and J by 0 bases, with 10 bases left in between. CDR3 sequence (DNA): TGTGCCAGTAGTATAGGACAGTCGAGCTCCTATAATTCACCCCTCCACTTT. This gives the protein CASSIGQSSSYNSPLHF.

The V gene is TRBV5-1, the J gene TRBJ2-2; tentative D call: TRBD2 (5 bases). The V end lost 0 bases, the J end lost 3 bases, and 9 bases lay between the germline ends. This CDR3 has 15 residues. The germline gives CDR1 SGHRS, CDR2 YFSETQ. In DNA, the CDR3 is TGCGCCAGCAGCTTGGAACTAGTCGACACCGGGGAGCTGTTTTTT. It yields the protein CASSLELVDTGELFF.

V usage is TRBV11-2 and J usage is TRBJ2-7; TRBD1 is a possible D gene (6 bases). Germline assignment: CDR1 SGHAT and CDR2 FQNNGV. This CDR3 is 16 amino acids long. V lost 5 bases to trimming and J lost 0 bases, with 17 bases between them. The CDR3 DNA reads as TGTGCCAGCAGCCGAGGCCGACAGGCCTTCTCCTACGAGCAGTACTTC. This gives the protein CASSRGRQAFSYEQYF.

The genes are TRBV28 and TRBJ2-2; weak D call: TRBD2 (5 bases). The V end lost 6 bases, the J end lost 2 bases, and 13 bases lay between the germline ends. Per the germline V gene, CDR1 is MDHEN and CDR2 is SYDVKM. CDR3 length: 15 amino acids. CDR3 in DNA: TGTGCCAGCAGGTCTGAGGGCAGAAACACCGGGGAGCTGTTTTTT. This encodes CASRSEGRNTGELFF.

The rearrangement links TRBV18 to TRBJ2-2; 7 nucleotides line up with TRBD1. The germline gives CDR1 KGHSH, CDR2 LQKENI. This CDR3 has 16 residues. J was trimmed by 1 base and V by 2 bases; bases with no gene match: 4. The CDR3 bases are TGTGCCAGCTCACCATCCCCAGGGGGGAACACCGGGGAGCTGTTTTTT. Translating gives CASSPSPGGNTGELFF. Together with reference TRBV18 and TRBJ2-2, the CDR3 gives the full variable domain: NAGVMQNPRHLVRRRGQEARLRCSPMKGHSHVYWYRQLPEEGLKFMVYLQKENIIDESGMPKERFSAEFPKEGPSILRIQQVVRGDSAAYFCASSPSPGGNTGELFFGEGSRLTVL.

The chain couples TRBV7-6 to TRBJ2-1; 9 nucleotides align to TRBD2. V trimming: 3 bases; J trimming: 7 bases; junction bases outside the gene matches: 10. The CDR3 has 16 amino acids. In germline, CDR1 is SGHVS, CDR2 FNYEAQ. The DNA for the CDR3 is TGTGCCAGCAGCTTGATCGGAACGGCGGGGGGGAATGAGCAGTTCTTC. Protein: CASSLIGTAGGNEQFF.